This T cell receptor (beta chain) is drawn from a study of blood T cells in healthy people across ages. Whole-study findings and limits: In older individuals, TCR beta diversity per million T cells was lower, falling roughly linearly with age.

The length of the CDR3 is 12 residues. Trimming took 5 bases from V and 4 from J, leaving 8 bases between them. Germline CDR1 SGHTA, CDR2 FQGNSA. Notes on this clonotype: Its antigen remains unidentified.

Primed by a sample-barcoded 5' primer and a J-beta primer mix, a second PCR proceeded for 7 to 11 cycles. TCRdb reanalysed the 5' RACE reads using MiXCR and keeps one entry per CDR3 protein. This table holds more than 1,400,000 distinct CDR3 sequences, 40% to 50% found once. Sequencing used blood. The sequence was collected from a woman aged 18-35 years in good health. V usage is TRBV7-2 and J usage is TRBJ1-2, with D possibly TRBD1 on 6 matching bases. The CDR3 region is CASSKTGYGYTF. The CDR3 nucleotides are TGTGCCAGCAGCAAGACAGGCTATGGCTACACCTTC.